This TCR beta chain stems from a study of T cell responses to AZD1222 COVID-19 vaccine. Germline V gene data show CDR1 as MGHRA and CDR2 as YSYEKL. The CDR3 runs 15 residues. V lost 4 bases, J lost 1 base, and 13 bases lay in between. There are a few counts of this clone. The antigen is unknown. Findings of the study overall: Targeting of unmutated variant regions was reportedly seen in nearly half of spike-specific TCRs.

Sequenced by immunoSEQ multiplex PCR; TCRdb stores in-frame clones only, minus some. The sample contains tens of thousands of clones, roughly nine tenths of which appear only once. This sequence was found in an adult who received the AZD1222 COVID-19 vaccine. The material sequenced was peripheral blood, taken 28 days after the second AZD1222 dose. The rearrangement links TRBV4-1 to TRBJ1-1, with D possibly matching TRBD1 (5 bases). The CDR3 DNA reads as TGCGCCAGCAGCCTCACCTTCACAGGGAACACTGAAGCTTTCTTT. It is translated as CASSLTFTGNTEAFF.